These T cell receptor beta chains were read from a single sample in a study of CD8+CD57+ T cells in acquired aplastic anemia. TCRdb reprocessed the reads via MiXCR and lists one record per CDR3 protein. The sample records 98,000 or so distinct CDR3 sequences, 51% being singletons. Material: sorted CD4+, CD8+, or CD8+CD57+ T cells (not recorded which) from PBMCs. Receptors originate from a human donor in good health, serving as a control. Both conserved end residues are part of each CDR3. The D gene is left open where the match is weak. A row's size may be missing; if present it is once, few, many or a size class.

CDR3 length | clone size | D gene | J gene | V gene | CDR3 protein | CDR3 DNA
14 | NA | TRBD1 | TRBJ2-7 | TRBV7-8 | CASSSRTGAYEQSF | TGTGCCAGCAGTTCTAGGACAGGGGCCTACGAGCAGTCCTTC
13 | NA | NA | TRBJ2-1 | TRBV15 | CATSRAVANEQFF | TGTGCCACCAGCAGGGCGGTGGCCAATGAGCAGTTCTTC
14 | many | NA | TRBJ1-3 | TRBV5-1 | CASSLDGFGNTIYF | TGCGCCAGCAGCTTGGACGGTTTTGGAAACACCATATATTTT
17 | NA | NA | TRBJ2-3 | TRBV24-1 | CATSDSGTGTYGSTQYF | TGTGCCACCAGTGATTCTGGGACCGGGACGTATGGTTCTACGCAGTATTTT
12 | NA | NA | TRBJ2-7 | TRBV29-1 | CQPAITFFEQYF | TGCCAGCCAGCTATCACGTTCTTCGAGCAGTACTTC
14 | once | NA | TRBJ2-3 | TRBV12-3/TRBV12-4 | CASSQTRGTDTQYF | TGTGCCAGCAGTCAGACTCGAGGCACAGATACGCAGTATTTT
12 | NA | NA | TRBJ1-2 | TRBV29-1 | CSAVGLGYGYTF | TGCAGCGCCGTGGGGCTGGGCTATGGCTACACCTTC
16 | many | TRBD1 | TRBJ1-5 | TRBV7-9 | CASSPRTGGPNQPQHF | TGTGCCAGCAGCCCGCGGACAGGAGGTCCCAATCAGCCCCAGCATTTT
16 | many | NA | TRBJ2-7 | TRBV4-1 | CASSLLRTPGNYEQYF | TGCGCCAGCAGCCTACTAAGGACTCCAGGGAACTACGAGCAGTACTTC
10 | many | NA | TRBJ1-1 | TRBV29-1 | CSGAGDEAFF | TGCAGCGGGGCAGGGGATGAAGCTTTCTTT
15 | NA | NA | TRBJ2-1 | TRBV25-1 | CASSGTAGAHNEQFF | TGTGCCAGCAGTGGGACGGCAGGGGCCCACAATGAGCAGTTCTTC
16 | NA | NA | TRBJ1-6 | TRBV7-4 | CASSGDGRGGNSPLHF | TGTGCCAGCAGCGGGGACGGGAGGGGAGGCAACTCACCCCTCCACTTT
14 | once | NA | TRBJ1-5 | TRBV24-1 | CATSLAGDNQPQHF | TGTGCCACCAGTCTTGCAGGTGACAATCAGCCCCAGCATTTT
14 | many | NA | TRBJ1-5 | TRBV5-6 | CASSLMTGNQPQHF | TGTGCCAGCAGCTTGATGACAGGCAATCAGCCCCAGCATTTT
11 | many | NA | TRBJ1-1 | TRBV30 | CGGQTNTEAFF | TGTGGAGGACAAACGAACACTGAAGCTTTCTTT
15 | NA | TRBD1 | TRBJ2-7 | TRBV9 | CASSVGGQGGYEQYF | TGTGCCAGCAGCGTAGGGGGACAGGGGGGCTACGAGCAGTACTTC
14 | medium-sized | NA | TRBJ2-7 | TRBV20-1 | CSARGERGADEQYF | TGCAGTGCTAGAGGGGAACGGGGGGCGGACGAGCAGTACTTC
15 | many | NA | TRBJ1-1 | TRBV7-2 | CASSLVVGGATEAFF | TGTGCCAGCAGCTTAGTTGTCGGGGGTGCCACTGAAGCTTTCTTT
16 | many | TRBD1 | TRBJ1-1 | TRBV5-1 | CASSVGTGGYGTEAFF | TGCGCCAGCAGCGTGGGGACAGGGGGGTACGGCACTGAAGCTTTCTTT
14 | NA | NA | TRBJ2-7 | TRBV5-1 | CASSLGGKFYEQYF | TGCGCCAGCAGCCTCGGTGGGAAGTTTTACGAGCAGTACTTC
14 | NA | NA | TRBJ1-4 | TRBV2 | CASSEDYRVEKLFF | TGTGCCAGCAGTGAGGACTACAGGGTTGAAAAACTGTTTTTT
15 | many | TRBD1 | TRBJ1-2 | TRBV5-1 | CASSLAEGAGYGYTF | TGCGCCAGCAGCTTGGCTGAGGGGGCAGGCTATGGCTACACCTTC
14 | NA | NA | TRBJ2-2 | TRBV10-3 | CAIRDESNTGELFF | TGTGCCATCAGAGACGAATCGAACACCGGGGAGCTGTTTTTT
16 | many | NA | TRBJ2-1 | TRBV24-1 | CATSDPQGRVTHEQFF | TGTGCCACCAGTGATCCCCAGGGTAGGGTAACTCATGAGCAGTTCTTC
14 | NA | NA | TRBJ1-3 | TRBV15 | CATSAGDSGNTIYF | TGTGCCACCAGCGCAGGCGACTCTGGAAACACCATATATTTT
12 | NA | TRBD1 | TRBJ1-6 | TRBV12-3/TRBV12-4 | CASSGDRAPLHF | TGTGCCAGCAGTGGGGACAGGGCACCCCTCCACTTT
16 | many | TRBD1 | TRBJ1-2 | TRBV11-2 | CASTYDGTGDNYGYTF | TGTGCCAGCACCTATGACGGGACAGGGGATAACTATGGCTACACCTTC
18 | few | TRBD2 | TRBJ2-1 | TRBV28 | CASSNGLAGGRGNNEQFF | TGTGCCAGCAGCAACGGACTAGCGGGGGGGCGAGGGAACAATGAGCAGTTCTTC
15 | NA | NA | TRBJ2-5 | TRBV7-9 | CASSLGSWDQETQYF | TGTGCCAGCAGCTTGGGTTCCTGGGACCAAGAGACCCAGTACTTC
12 | NA | NA | TRBJ1-1 | TRBV25-1 | CASSDGHTEAFF | TGTGCCAGCAGTGACGGCCACACTGAAGCTTTCTTT
12 | many | NA | TRBJ1-1 | TRBV6-1 | CASSESNTEAFF | TGTGCCAGCAGTGAAAGCAACACTGAAGCTTTCTTT
13 | many | NA | TRBJ1-5 | TRBV6-1 | CASSANSNQPQHF | TGTGCCAGCAGTGCCAATAGCAATCAGCCCCAGCATTTT
14 | NA | TRBD1 | TRBJ2-1 | TRBV7-3 | CASSGTDRGSEQFF | TGTGCCAGCAGTGGGACGGACAGGGGTAGTGAGCAGTTCTTC
14 | many | NA | TRBJ1-2 | TRBV24-1 | CATSDVRGDYGYTF | TGTGCCACCAGTGACGTCAGGGGCGACTATGGCTACACCTTC
13 | NA | NA | TRBJ1-1 | TRBV27 | CASRPWGGTEAFF | TGTGCCAGCAGGCCTTGGGGGGGCACTGAAGCTTTCTTT
13 | NA | NA | TRBJ2-5 | TRBV24-1 | CATSDSGQETQYF | TGTGCCACCAGTGATTCAGGGCAAGAGACCCAGTACTTC
15 | many | NA | TRBJ1-3 | TRBV4-3 | CASSQGDRLIDTIYF | TGCGCCAGCAGCCAAGGTGATAGACTAATAGACACCATATATTTT
16 | NA | TRBD1 | TRBJ1-1 | TRBV5-1 | CASSLGAGGPYTEAFF | TGCGCCAGCAGCTTGGGGGCAGGGGGCCCCTACACTGAAGCTTTCTTT
16 | NA | TRBD2 | TRBJ2-1 | TRBV5-1 | CASSSYSYSGVNEQFF | TGCGCCAGCAGCTCGTATTCCTATAGCGGGGTCAACGAGCAGTTCTTC
18 | NA | NA | TRBJ1-6 | TRBV10-3 | CAISITMVSSGTNSPLHF | TGTGCCATCAGCATCACAATGGTGTCGAGCGGAACTAATTCACCCCTCCACTTT
14 | many | TRBD1 | TRBJ2-7 | TRBV19 | CASSIGTGTYEQYF | TGTGCCAGTAGTATAGGGACAGGGACCTACGAGCAGTACTTC
14 | few | NA | TRBJ2-7 | TRBV10-3 | CAISGGTNPYEQYF | TGTGCCATCAGTGGGGGGACAAATCCCTACGAGCAGTACTTC
15 | NA | NA | TRBJ1-4 | TRBV7-9 | CASSSQGEVAGKLFF | TGTGCCAGCAGCTCCCAGGGAGAGGTGGCGGGGAAACTGTTTTTT
15 | once | NA | TRBJ1-2 | TRBV19 | CASKRGSHSPYGYTF | TGTGCCAGTAAACGGGGCTCCCACTCCCCCTATGGCTACACCTTC
15 | NA | NA | TRBJ1-1 | TRBV2 | CASSESPAVNTEAFF | TGTGCCAGCAGTGAGTCCCCCGCTGTAAACACTGAAGCTTTCTTT
14 | few | NA | TRBJ1-2 | TRBV6-5 | CASSYGRKDYGYTF | TGTGCCAGCAGTTACGGACGGAAAGACTATGGCTACACCTTC
14 | NA | NA | TRBJ1-5 | TRBV10-3 | CASSTEEKDQPQHF | TGTGCCAGCTCGACGGAGGAGAAGGATCAGCCCCAGCATTTT
14 | few | NA | TRBJ1-5 | TRBV4-3 | CASSQDRANQPQHF | TGCGCCAGCAGCCAAGATAGGGCCAATCAGCCCCAGCATTTT
13 | once | TRBD1 | TRBJ1-1 | TRBV24-1 | CATRGTGNTEAFF | TGTGCCACCAGGGGGACAGGGAACACTGAAGCTTTCTTT
17 | NA | NA | TRBJ1-5 | TRBV20-1 | CSAHYAGGDYSNQPQHF | TGCAGTGCTCACTATGCGGGTGGAGACTATAGCAATCAGCCCCAGCATTTT
16 | NA | TRBD1 | TRBJ2-7 | TRBV7-2 | CASSPAGQGASYEQYF | TGTGCCAGCAGCCCCGCAGGACAGGGGGCCTCCTACGAGCAGTACTTC
12 | few | NA | TRBJ2-7 | TRBV11-2 | CASSFRTGEQYF | TGTGCCAGCAGCTTTCGGACGGGGGAGCAGTACTTC